This is a list of T cell receptor beta chains from one sample in a study of regulatory T cells in long-lasting Graves disease. MiXCR, applied by TCRdb to the multiplex PCR reads, yields one record per CDR3 protein. Among about 610,000 distinct CDR3 sequences listed, roughly 16% were seen once. A further study also used this sample, focusing on T cells in Graves' hyperthyroidism and ophthalmopathy.

The starting material was peripheral blood mononuclear cells (PBMCs), obtained at new diagnosis, from a patient treated with antithyroid drugs. The receptors originated from a man aged 18-30 years with Graves disease. Each CDR3 is given with its conserved first and last residue. D genes are given only for firm matches. Clone size, where shown, is once, few, many, or a class for clones that have expanded.

j_call v_call d_call clone_size cdr3_aa cdr3_nt
TRBJ2-1 TRBV30 - many CAWFGLAGNEQFF TGTGCCTGGTTCGGCCTAGCCGGCAATGAGCAGTTCTTC
TRBJ2-7 TRBV19 TRBD2 few CASSGGLSYEQYF TGTGCCAGTAGTGGGGGACTATCTTACGAGCAGTACTTC
TRBJ1-5 TRBV5-1 - - CASSLIGMGQPQHF TGCGCCAGCAGCTTGATCGGAATGGGACAGCCCCAGCATTTT
TRBJ1-4 TRBV6-1 - few CAAKEHGATNEKLFF TGTGCCGCAAAGGAACACGGAGCAACTAATGAAAAACTGTTTTTT
TRBJ2-3 TRBV5-1 TRBD2 many CASSLAPSGRSADTQYF TGCGCCAGCAGCTTGGCCCCCAGCGGGAGAAGCGCAGATACGCAGTATTTT
TRBJ2-1 TRBV30 - many CAWSATTGTRQFF TGTGCCTGGAGTGCGACAACAGGGACACGGCAGTTCTTC
TRBJ1-6 TRBV15 - - CATSPRGSPLHF TGTGCCACCAGCCCTAGGGGCTCACCCCTCCACTTT
TRBJ2-2 TRBV20-1 TRBD1 - CSARDRGQGNTGEPFF TGCAGTGCTAGAGATAGGGGACAGGGGAACACCGGGGAGCCGTTTTTT
TRBJ2-3 TRBV11-2 TRBD2 many CASSLAARAGGLQYF TGTGCCAGCAGCTTAGCGGCAAGGGCCGGGGGGTTGCAGTATTTT
TRBJ2-3 TRBV29-1 - many CSAVGSADTQYF TGCAGCGCTGTAGGATCAGCGGATACGCAGTATTTT
TRBJ1-5 TRBV19 - - CAHPWGRQPQHF TGTGCCCACCCATGGGGGCGTCAGCCCCAGCATTTT
TRBJ2-2 TRBV30 TRBD1 - CAWSRDYRGTGELFF TGTGCCTGGAGTAGAGATTACAGGGGCACCGGGGAGCTGTTTTTT
TRBJ2-2 TRBV19 - few CASSSPGTTITGELFF TGTGCCAGTAGTTCCCCCGGGACAACTATCACCGGGGAGCTGTTTTTT
TRBJ2-1 TRBV7-6 TRBD1 few CASRPPGQGFNEQFF TGTGCCAGCAGACCCCCGGGACAGGGTTTCAATGAGCAGTTCTTC
TRBJ2-7 TRBV28 TRBD1 many CASRQLRTGYEQYF TGTGCCAGCAGGCAACTCCGGACAGGTTACGAGCAGTACTTC
TRBJ2-1 TRBV28 TRBD1 many CASIGTGSPNEQFF TGTGCCAGCATTGGGACAGGGTCCCCTAATGAGCAGTTCTTC
TRBJ2-1 TRBV19 - many CASSASRGGEQFF TGTGCCAGTAGTGCCAGCCGGGGCGGCGAGCAGTTCTTC
TRBJ2-1 TRBV5-1 TRBD2 - CASSGNPGLAGDNEQFF TGCGCCAGCAGCGGGAACCCCGGACTAGCGGGAGACAATGAGCAGTTCTTC
TRBJ2-5 TRBV24-1 - many CATGREETQYF TGTGCCACCGGCCGGGAGGAGACCCAGTACTTC
TRBJ2-1 TRBV3-1 TRBD2 - CASSQDGLGLAGGDNEQFF TGTGCCAGCAGCCAAGATGGGTTGGGGCTAGCGGGAGGCGACAATGAGCAGTTCTTC
TRBJ1-4 TRBV5-1 - - CASSLGEGGEKLFF TGCGCCAGCAGCTTGGGAGAGGGCGGCGAAAAACTGTTTTTT
TRBJ2-1 TRBV6-1 - many CASSTKKGNEQFF TGTGCCAGCAGTACTAAGAAGGGCAATGAGCAGTTCTTC
TRBJ2-2 TRBV27 TRBD2 few CASSRLARSGRLGGELFF TGTGCCAGCAGTCGCTTAGCGAGGAGCGGGAGGCTTGGCGGGGAGCTGTTTTTT
TRBJ2-7 TRBV29-1 - many CSAGSARGFGYEQYF TGCAGCGCCGGATCGGCCCGGGGGTTCGGCTACGAGCAGTACTTC
TRBJ2-3 TRBV20-1 - few CSASFSTDTQYF TGCAGTGCTAGTTTCAGCACAGATACGCAGTATTTT
TRBJ2-2 TRBV19 TRBD2 few CASSMGGIGELFF TGTGCCAGTAGTATGGGAGGGATCGGGGAGCTGTTTTTT
TRBJ2-7 TRBV20-1 - few CSAQGGDELARRDEQYF TGCAGTGCTCAAGGGGGTGACGAACTAGCGCGGAGGGACGAGCAGTACTTC
TRBJ2-1 TRBV5-1 - many CASSSLGGQYNEQFF TGCGCCAGCAGCTCACTCGGGGGTCAATACAATGAGCAGTTCTTC
TRBJ1-1 TRBV18 - - CASSLERGNWGTEAFF TGTGCCAGCTCCCTCGAAAGGGGTAACTGGGGCACTGAAGCTTTCTTT